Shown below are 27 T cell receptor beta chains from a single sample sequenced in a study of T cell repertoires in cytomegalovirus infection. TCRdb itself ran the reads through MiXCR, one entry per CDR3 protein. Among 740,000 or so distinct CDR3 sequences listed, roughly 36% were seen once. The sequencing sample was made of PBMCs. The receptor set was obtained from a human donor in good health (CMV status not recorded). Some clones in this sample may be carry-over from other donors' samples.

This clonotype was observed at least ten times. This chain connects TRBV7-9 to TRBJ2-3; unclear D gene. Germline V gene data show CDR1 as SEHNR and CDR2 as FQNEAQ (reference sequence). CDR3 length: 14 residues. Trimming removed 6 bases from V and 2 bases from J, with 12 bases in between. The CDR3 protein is CASRSDRHTDTQYF. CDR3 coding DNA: TGTGCCAGCAGATCGGACCGCCACACAGATACGCAGTATTTT.

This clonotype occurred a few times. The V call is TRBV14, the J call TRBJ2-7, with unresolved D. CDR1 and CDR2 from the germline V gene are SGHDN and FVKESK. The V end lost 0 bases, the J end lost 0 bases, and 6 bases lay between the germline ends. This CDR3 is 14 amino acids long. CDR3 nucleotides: TGTGCCAGCAGCCAAGAGCGGAGCTCCTACGAGCAGTACTTC. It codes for CASSQERSSYEQYF.

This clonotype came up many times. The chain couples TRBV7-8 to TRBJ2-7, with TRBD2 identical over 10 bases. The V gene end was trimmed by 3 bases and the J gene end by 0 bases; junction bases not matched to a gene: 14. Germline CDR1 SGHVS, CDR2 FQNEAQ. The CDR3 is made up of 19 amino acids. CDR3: CASSFRRSLAGVSSYEQYF. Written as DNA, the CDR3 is TGTGCCAGCAGCTTCCGTAGGTCTCTAGCGGGAGTTTCCTCCTACGAGCAGTACTTC.

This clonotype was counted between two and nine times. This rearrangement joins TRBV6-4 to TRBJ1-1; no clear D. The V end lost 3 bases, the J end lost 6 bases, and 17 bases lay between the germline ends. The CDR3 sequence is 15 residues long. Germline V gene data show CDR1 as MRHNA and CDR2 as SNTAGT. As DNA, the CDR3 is TGTGCCAGCAGTGAGGTGGGGAGTAGTGTCGCTGAAGCTTTCTTT. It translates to CASSEVGSSVAEAFF.

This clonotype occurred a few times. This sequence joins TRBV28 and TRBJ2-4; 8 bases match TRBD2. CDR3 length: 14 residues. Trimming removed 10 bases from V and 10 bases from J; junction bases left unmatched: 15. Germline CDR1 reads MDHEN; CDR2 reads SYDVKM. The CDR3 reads CAIGGAGVSWIQYF. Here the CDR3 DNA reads TGTGCCATCGGGGGGGCGGGAGTTTCGTGGATTCAGTACTTC.

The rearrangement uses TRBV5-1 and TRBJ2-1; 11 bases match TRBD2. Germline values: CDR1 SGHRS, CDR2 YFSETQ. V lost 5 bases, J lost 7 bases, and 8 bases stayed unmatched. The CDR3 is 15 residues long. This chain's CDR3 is CASRLSGGAMNEQFF. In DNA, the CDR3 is TGCGCCAGCAGACTTAGCGGGGGGGCGATGAATGAGCAGTTCTTC.

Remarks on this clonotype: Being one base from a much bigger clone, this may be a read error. CDR3: CSSSQHWTGKKAEAFF. In DNA, the CDR3 is TGTTCCAGCAGTCAACATTGGACAGGGAAAAAGGCTGAAGCTTTCTTT. The chain uses TRBV6-8 and TRBJ1-1; 8 bases match TRBD1. The CDR3 sequence is 16 residues long. The germline V gene has CDR1 MNHGY and CDR2 SAAAGT.

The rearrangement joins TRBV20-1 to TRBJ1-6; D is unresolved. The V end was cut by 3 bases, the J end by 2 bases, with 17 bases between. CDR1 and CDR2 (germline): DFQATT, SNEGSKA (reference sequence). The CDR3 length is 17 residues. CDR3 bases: TGCAGTGCTAGGGGCGTCCAGACTCAGCCCTATAATTCACCCCTCCACTTT. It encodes CSARGVQTQPYNSPLHF.

CDR3 amino acids: CASSPLGRTTSGGADTQYF. The CDR3 DNA sequence: TGTGCCAGCTCACCACTGGGGCGGACGACTAGCGGGGGCGCAGATACGCAGTATTTT. The chain is built from TRBV18 and TRBJ2-3; 12 positions match TRBD2. After removal of 1 base from V and 4 bases from J, the junction contained 12 bases not matched to a gene. Germline CDR1 KGHSH, CDR2 LQKENI. This CDR3 has 19 residues.

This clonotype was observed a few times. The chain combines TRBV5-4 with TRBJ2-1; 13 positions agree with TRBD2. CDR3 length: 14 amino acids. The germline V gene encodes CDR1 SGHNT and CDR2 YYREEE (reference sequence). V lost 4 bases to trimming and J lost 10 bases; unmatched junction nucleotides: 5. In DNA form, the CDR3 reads TGTGCCAGCAGCCGAGGACTAGCGGGAGTCGAGCAGTTCTTC. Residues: CASSRGLAGVEQFF.

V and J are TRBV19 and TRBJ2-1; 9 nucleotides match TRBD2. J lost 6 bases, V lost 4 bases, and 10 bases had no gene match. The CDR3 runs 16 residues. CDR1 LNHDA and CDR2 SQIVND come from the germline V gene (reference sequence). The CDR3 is CASSSGRLAGTNEQFF. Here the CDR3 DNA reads TGTGCCAGTAGTAGTGGTAGGCTAGCGGGAACCAATGAGCAGTTCTTC.

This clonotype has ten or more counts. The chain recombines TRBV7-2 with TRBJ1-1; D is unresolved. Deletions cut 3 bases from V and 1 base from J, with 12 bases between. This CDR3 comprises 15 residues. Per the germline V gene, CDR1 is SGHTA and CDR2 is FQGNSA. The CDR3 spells CASSFQLRRNTEAFF. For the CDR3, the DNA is TGTGCCAGCAGCTTCCAACTTCGGCGGAACACTGAAGCTTTCTTT.

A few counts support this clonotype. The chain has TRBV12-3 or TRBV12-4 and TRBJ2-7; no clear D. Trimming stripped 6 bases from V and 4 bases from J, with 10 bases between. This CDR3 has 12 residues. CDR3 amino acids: CASSFRRYEQYF. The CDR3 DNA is TGTGCCAGCAGCTTTCGGCGGTACGAGCAGTACTTC.

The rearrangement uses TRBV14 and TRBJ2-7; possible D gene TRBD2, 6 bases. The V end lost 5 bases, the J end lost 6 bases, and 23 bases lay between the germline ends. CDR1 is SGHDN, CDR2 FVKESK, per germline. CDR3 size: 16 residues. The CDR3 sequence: CASSFRGARGLSEQYF. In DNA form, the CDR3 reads TGTGCCAGCAGCTTCCGCGGGGCGCGTGGTCTCTCCGAGCAGTACTTC.

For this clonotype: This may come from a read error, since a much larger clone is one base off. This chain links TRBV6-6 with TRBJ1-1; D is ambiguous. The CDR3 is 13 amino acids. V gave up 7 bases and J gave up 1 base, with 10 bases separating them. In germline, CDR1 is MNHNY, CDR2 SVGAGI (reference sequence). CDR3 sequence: CASNLKRNTEAFF. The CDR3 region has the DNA TGTGCCAGCAACTTAAAACGGAACACTGAAGCTTTCTTT.

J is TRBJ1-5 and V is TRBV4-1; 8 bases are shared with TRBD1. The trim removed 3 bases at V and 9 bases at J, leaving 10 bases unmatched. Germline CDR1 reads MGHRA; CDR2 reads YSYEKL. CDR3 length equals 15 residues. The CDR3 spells CASSQAGQDYWPQHF. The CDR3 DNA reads TGCGCCAGCAGCCAGGCGGGACAGGACTACTGGCCCCAGCATTTT.

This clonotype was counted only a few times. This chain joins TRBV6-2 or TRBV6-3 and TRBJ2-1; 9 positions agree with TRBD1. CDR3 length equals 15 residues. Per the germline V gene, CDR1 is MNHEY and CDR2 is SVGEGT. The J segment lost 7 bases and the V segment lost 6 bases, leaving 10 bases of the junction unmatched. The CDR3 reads CASSPLGTGSNEQFF. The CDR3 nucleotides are TGTGCCAGCAGCCCATTGGGGACAGGGTCAAATGAGCAGTTCTTC.

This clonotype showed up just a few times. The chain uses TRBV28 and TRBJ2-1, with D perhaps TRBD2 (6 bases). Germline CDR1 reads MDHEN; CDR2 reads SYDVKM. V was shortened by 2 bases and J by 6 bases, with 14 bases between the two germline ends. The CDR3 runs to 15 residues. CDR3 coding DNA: TGTGCCAGCAGTTTAATGGGGGAGGCCGGCAATGAGCAGTTCTTC. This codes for CASSLMGEAGNEQFF.

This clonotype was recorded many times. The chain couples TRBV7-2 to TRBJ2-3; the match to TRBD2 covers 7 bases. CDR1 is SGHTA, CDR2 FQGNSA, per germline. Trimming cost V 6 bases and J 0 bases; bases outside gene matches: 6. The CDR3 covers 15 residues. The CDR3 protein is CASRYSSGSTDTQYF. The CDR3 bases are TGTGCCAGCAGATATAGTAGCGGGAGCACAGATACGCAGTATTTT.

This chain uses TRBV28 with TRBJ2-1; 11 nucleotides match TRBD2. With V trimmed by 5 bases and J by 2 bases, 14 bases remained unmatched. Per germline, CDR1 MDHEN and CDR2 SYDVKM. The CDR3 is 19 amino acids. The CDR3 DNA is TGTGCCAGCAGTCGCCTCTCTAGCGGGGGGCGAGGGGCCTACAATGAGCAGTTCTTC. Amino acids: CASSRLSSGGRGAYNEQFF.

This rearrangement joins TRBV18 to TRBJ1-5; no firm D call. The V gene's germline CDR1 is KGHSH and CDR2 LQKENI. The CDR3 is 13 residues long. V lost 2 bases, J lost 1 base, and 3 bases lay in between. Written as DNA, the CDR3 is TGTGCCAGCTCACCAATCAGCAATCAGCCCCAGCATTTT. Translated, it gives CASSPISNQPQHF.

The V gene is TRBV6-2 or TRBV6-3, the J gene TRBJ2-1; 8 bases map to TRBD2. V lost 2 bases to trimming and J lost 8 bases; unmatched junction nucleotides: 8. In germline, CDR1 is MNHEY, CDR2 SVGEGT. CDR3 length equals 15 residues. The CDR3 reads CASSYLGREGYEQFF. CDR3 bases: TGTGCCAGCAGTTACCTCGGACGGGAGGGCTATGAGCAGTTCTTC.

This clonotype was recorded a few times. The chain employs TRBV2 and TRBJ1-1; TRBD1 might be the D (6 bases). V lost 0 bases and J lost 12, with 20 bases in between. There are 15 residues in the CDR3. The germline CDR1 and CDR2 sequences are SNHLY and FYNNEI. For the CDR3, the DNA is TGTGCCAGCAGTGAAGCTGGGCGGGGGGCTGTTGCAACTTTCTTT. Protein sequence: CASSEAGRGAVATFF.

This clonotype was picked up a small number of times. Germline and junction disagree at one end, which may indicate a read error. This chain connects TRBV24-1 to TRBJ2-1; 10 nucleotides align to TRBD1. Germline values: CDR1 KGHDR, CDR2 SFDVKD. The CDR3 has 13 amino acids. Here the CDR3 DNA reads TGTGCCACGAGTGGGACAGGGGAAGATGAGCAGTTCTTC. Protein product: CATSGTGEDEQFF.

The CDR3 coding sequence is TGTGCCAGCAGCTTTAGTTTGGGGACAGGGGGTTTCAATGAGCAGTTCTTC. Protein sequence: CASSFSLGTGGFNEQFF. The V and J genes are TRBV11-2 and TRBJ2-1, with 11 bases identical to TRBD1. The CDR3 contains 17 residues. CDR1 and CDR2 (germline): SGHAT, FQNNGV. Germline trimming cut 3 bases from V and 6 bases from J; bases unmatched to any gene: 10.

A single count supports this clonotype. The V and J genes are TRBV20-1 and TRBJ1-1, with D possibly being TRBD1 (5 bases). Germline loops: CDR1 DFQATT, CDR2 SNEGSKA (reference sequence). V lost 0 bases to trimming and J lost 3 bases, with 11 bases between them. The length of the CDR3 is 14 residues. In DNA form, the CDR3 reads TGCAGTGCTAGAGAGGGGCCCGGGGACACTGAAGCTTTCTTT. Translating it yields CSAREGPGDTEAFF.

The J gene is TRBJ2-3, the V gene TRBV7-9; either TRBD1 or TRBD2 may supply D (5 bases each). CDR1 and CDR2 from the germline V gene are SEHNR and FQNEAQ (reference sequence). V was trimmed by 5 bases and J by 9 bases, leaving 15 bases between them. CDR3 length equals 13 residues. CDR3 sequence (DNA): TGTGCCAGCAGCGACACAGCCGGGGCAACGCAGTATTTT. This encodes CASSDTAGATQYF.